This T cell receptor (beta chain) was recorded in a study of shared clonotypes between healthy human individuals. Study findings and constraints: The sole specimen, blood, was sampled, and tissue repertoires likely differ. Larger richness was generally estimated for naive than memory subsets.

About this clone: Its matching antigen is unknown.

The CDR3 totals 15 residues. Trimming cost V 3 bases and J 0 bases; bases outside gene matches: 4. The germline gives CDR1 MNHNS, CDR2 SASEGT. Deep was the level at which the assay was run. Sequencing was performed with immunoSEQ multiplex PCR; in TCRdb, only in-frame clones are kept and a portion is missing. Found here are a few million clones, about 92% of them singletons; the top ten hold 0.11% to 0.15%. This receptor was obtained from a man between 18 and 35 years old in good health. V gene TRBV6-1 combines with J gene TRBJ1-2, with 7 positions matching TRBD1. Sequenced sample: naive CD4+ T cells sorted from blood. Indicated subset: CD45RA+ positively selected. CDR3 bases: TGTGCCAGCAGTGACCCCGGGACAGCTAACTATGGCTACACCTTC. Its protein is CASSDPGTANYGYTF.